The source of this T cell receptor (beta chain) is a study of Ad26.COV2.S vaccination and SARS-CoV-2 variants. Sequenced by immunoSEQ multiplex PCR; TCRdb stores in-frame clones only, minus some. The sample consists of hundreds of thousands of clones, 89% of them appearing once. Regarding the study as a whole: Post-vaccination breadth of spike-specific CD8+ and CD4+ T cell responses was reportedly substantial.

Regarding this clone: The antigen is unknown.

This CDR3 is 14 amino acids long. Trimming cost V 6 bases and J 5 bases; bases outside gene matches: 10. Germline CDR1 reads SQVTM; CDR2 reads ANQGSEA. Treatment here: roughly 19 received Ad26.COV2.S at low or high dose, single or two shots; about 5 received placebo; per-sample allocation not given. Day 63 following the first vaccine or placebo injection was when the samples were taken. A Boston adult aged 18-55 years was the donor. This rearrangement joins TRBV29-1 to TRBJ2-1, with 7 bases matching TRBD2. This TCR was recovered from a person aged 18-60 years who received the Ad26.COV2.S COVID-19 vaccine or a placebo. The specimen comprised peripheral blood, sampled in a trial of Ad26.COV2.S vaccine versus placebo. CDR3 region: CSVNRDYPDNEQFF. The CDR3 nucleotides are TGCAGCGTAAACCGGGACTATCCTGACAATGAGCAGTTCTTC.